Each of the 22 T cell receptor beta chains below was sequenced from the same sample in a study of cytomegalovirus exposure and HLA in healthy donors. The PCR had 60 Vbeta and 13 Jbeta primers. The data were produced by immunoSEQ multiplex PCR, yet TCRdb's version contains in-frame clones alone and is incomplete. Among roughly 160,000 clones listed, about 76% were seen once. Sequenced: PBMCs. The source is a woman in her late teens or twenties in good health and CMV-seropositive.

This rearrangement joins TRBV9 to TRBJ1-1; TRBD1 agrees at 9 bases. The CDR3 spans 12 residues. Germline V gene data show CDR1 as SGDLS and CDR2 as YYNGEE. V was pared by 2 bases and J by 10 bases, with 3 bases of the junction left unmatched. The CDR3 spells CASSVGTGRAFF. The CDR3 bases are TGTGCCAGCAGCGTCGGGACAGGGAGAGCTTTCTTT.

CDR3 in amino acids: CASSLSQGFETQYF. The DNA of the CDR3 is TGTGCCAGCAGCTTAAGTCAGGGTTTTGAGACCCAGTACTTC. This chain links TRBV7-9 with TRBJ2-5; tentative D call: TRBD1 (5 bases). The V and J ends lost 2 bases and 5 bases respectively, with 12 bases between them. Germline lookup yields CDR1 SEHNR and CDR2 FQNEAQ (reference sequence). The CDR3 runs to 14 residues.

This clone was counted between two and nine times. This sequence joins TRBV28 and TRBJ1-3, with D possibly being TRBD1 (6 bases). With 2 bases removed from V and 5 bases from J, the gap between germline ends came to 10 bases. The CDR3 spans 14 residues. Germline V gives CDR1 MDHEN, CDR2 SYDVKM. The CDR3 DNA follows: TGTGCCAGCAGTTTACAGGGGACCCGAAACACCATATATTTT. Its translation: CASSLQGTRNTIYF.

This clone turned up a few times. The chain links TRBV19 to TRBJ1-6; tentative D call: TRBD1 (5 bases). The CDR3 has 14 amino acids. Germline CDR1 LNHDA, CDR2 SQIVND (reference sequence). Trimming removed 4 bases from V and 5 bases from J, with 9 bases in between. The CDR3 sequence: CASSTSGDNSPLHF. The CDR3 DNA follows: TGTGCCAGTAGTACCTCGGGGGATAATTCACCCCTCCACTTT.

This clone turned up a few times. This sequence joins TRBV21-1 and TRBJ2-2; the DNA was not used to check the table's D call, TRBD1. TRBV21-1 is labeled a pseudogene. The CDR3 contains 16 residues. The CDR3, as DNA: TGTGCCAGCAGCAGGGGGACAGGCGGCAGTGCCGGGGAGCTGTTTTTT. Its protein product is CASSRGTGGSAGELFF.

This clone was seen a single time. The chain links TRBV2 to TRBJ2-5; 8 bases are a match to TRBD2. V dropped 8 bases and J dropped 7; count of bases not matched to a gene: 9. CDR3 length: 13 amino acids. Germline assignment: CDR1 SNHLY and CDR2 FYNNEI. In nucleotides, the CDR3 is TGTGCCAGCCTGGGACTAGACCTCGGGACCCAGTACTTC. As protein: CASLGLDLGTQYF.

This rearrangement joins TRBV5-1 to TRBJ2-3, with D possibly TRBD2 on 5 matching bases. Germline CDR1 is SGHRS and CDR2 is YFSETQ. This CDR3 region has 15 residues. The V and J ends lost 0 bases and 2 bases respectively, with 10 bases between them. The CDR3, as DNA: TGCGCCAGCAGCTTGGGCGGCGGGCCCACAGATACGCAGTATTTT. Its protein is CASSLGGGPTDTQYF.

For the CDR3, the DNA is TGCGCCAGCAGCCAAGATTCGGGACTACCCACGAACGAGCAGTACTTC. It specifies CASSQDSGLPTNEQYF. The chain has TRBV4-3 and TRBJ2-7, with 7 bases aligning to TRBD2. This CDR3 has 16 amino acids. Germline CDR1 is LGHNA and CDR2 is YSLEER. The J segment lost 5 bases and the V segment lost 0 bases, leaving 10 bases of the junction unmatched.

This chain joins TRBV2 and TRBJ1-2; the match to TRBD1 covers 8 bases. The germline gives CDR1 SNHLY, CDR2 FYNNEI. The CDR3 is made up of 12 amino acids. J lost 8 bases, V lost 7 bases, and 6 bases had no gene match. In DNA form, the CDR3 reads TGTGCCAGCACCCGACAGGGGCAGGGCTACACCTTC. Its translation: CASTRQGQGYTF.

The genes are TRBV5-6 and TRBJ2-5, with 8 bases that match TRBD2. This CDR3 is built from 15 residues. CDR1 and CDR2 from the germline V gene are SGHDT and YYEEEE. V was pared by 2 bases and J by 0 bases, with 3 bases of the junction left unmatched. The CDR3 reads CASSFSGGYQETQYF. In nucleotides, the CDR3 is TGTGCCAGCAGCTTCAGCGGGGGTTACCAAGAGACCCAGTACTTC.

This clone was counted only a few times. The chain couples TRBV5-1 to TRBJ2-6; TRBD2 agrees at 10 bases. The CDR3 is made up of 17 amino acids. The ends lost 3 bases at V and 4 bases at J; junction bases unmatched: 7. Germline V gene data show CDR1 as SGHRS and CDR2 as YFSETQ. The CDR3 loop is CASSYSSGGAGANVLTF. The CDR3 nucleotides read TGCGCCAGCAGCTATTCCAGCGGGGGGGCCGGGGCCAACGTCCTGACTTTC.

A few counts support this clone. The V gene is TRBV7-8, the J gene TRBJ1-3; D ambiguous. Trimming took 5 bases from V and 6 from J, leaving 11 bases between them. This CDR3 has 13 amino acids. Germline V gene sequence: CDR1 SGHVS, CDR2 FQNEAQ. CDR3: CASSPPRENTIYF. The DNA of the CDR3 is TGTGCCAGCAGCCCACCGCGGGAAAACACCATATATTTT.

This clone was counted a few times. The J gene is TRBJ2-7, the V gene TRBV7-2; the match to TRBD2 covers 9 bases. V gave up 2 bases and J gave up 4 bases; unmatched junction bases: 6. The germline CDR1 and CDR2 sequences are SGHTA and FQGNSA. The CDR3 consists of 15 residues. For the CDR3, the DNA is TGTGCCAGCAGCTTATTATCTAGCGGGGAGTACGAGCAGTACTTC. The encoded protein is CASSLLSSGEYEQYF. The full variable domain, completed using reference TRBV7-2 and TRBJ2-7, is GAGVSQSPSNKVTEKGKDVELRCDPISGHTALYWYRQSLGQGLEFLIYFQGNSAPDKSGLPSDRFSAERTGGSVSTLTIQRTQQEDSAVYLCASSLLSSGEYEQYFGPGTRLTVT.

The J gene is TRBJ2-7, the V gene TRBV21-1; TRBD1 is taken as the D call from the table, unchecked against the DNA. TRBV21-1 constitutes a pseudogene. The CDR3 length is 17 residues. The CDR3 DNA reads TGTGCCAGCAGCAAAGAGGAGACGGACATATACTCCTACGAGCAGTACTTC. It yields the protein CASSKEETDIYSYEQYF.

This clone came up a few times. The V and J genes are TRBV7-9 and TRBJ2-7; possibly TRBD1 for D (5 bases). The CDR3 is 13 amino acids. Germline CDR1 SEHNR, CDR2 FQNEAQ (reference sequence). V gave up 5 bases and J gave up 5 bases, with 13 bases separating them. CDR3 region: CASSQQGVDEQYF. The CDR3 DNA sequence: TGTGCCAGCAGCCAGCAGGGTGTCGACGAGCAGTACTTC.

The chain combines TRBV4-1 with TRBJ2-7, with D perhaps TRBD1 (6 bases). Germline V gene data show CDR1 as MGHRA and CDR2 as YSYEKL. This CDR3 region has 15 residues. Trimming pared 0 bases from V and 4 bases from J, leaving 13 bases between. The CDR3: CASSQDGQGYYEQYF. The CDR3 nucleotides are TGCGCCAGCAGCCAAGATGGGCAGGGGTATTACGAGCAGTACTTC.

The chain is built from TRBV2 and TRBJ1-1; D call uncertain. Germline-derived CDR1 and CDR2 are SNHLY and FYNNEI. Trimming pared 5 bases from V and 5 bases from J, leaving 12 bases between. This CDR3 has 13 amino acids. CDR3 coding DNA: TGTGCCAGCAGTCCCGGCGGGAGAACTGAAGCTTTCTTT. This gives the protein CASSPGGRTEAFF.

This sequence joins TRBV7-3 and TRBJ2-3; D might be TRBD1 (5 bases). Germline loops: CDR1 SGHTA, CDR2 FQGTGA. V gave up 5 bases and J gave up 4 bases, with 22 bases separating them. This CDR3 has 17 amino acids. The CDR3 here is CASSPARWGGRADTQYF. The CDR3 DNA reads as TGTGCCAGCAGCCCCGCGCGGTGGGGCGGTCGGGCAGATACGCAGTATTTT.

J is TRBJ1-5 and V is TRBV19; no definite D call. This CDR3 contains 13 residues. Germline V gives CDR1 LNHDA, CDR2 SQIVND (reference sequence). Trimming shortened V by 10 bases and J by 1 base, and 11 bases separated the two germline ends. The CDR3 is CATRGLSNQPQHF. The CDR3 bases are TGTGCCACCAGAGGGTTGAGCAATCAGCCCCAGCATTTT.

This clone was detected only a few times. V usage is TRBV19 and J usage is TRBJ1-5; the D is unclear. The germline V and J ends were trimmed by 3 bases and 1 base, with 4 bases remaining between them. The CDR3 consists of 13 residues. Germline V gene data show CDR1 as LNHDA and CDR2 as SQIVND (reference sequence). In DNA, the CDR3 is TGTGCCAGTAGTATGGAGAGCAATCAGCCCCAGCATTTT. It translates to CASSMESNQPQHF.

The chain employs TRBV25-1 and TRBJ1-6; the match to TRBD1 covers 7 bases. V trimming: 7 bases; J trimming: 9 bases; junction bases outside the gene matches: 12. Germline CDR1 reads MGHDK; CDR2 reads SYGVNS. The CDR3 has 15 amino acids. The DNA of the CDR3 is TGTGCCAGCACTCCCGAGGGACAGAAGGCTTCACCCCTCCACTTT. Amino acids: CASTPEGQKASPLHF.

V usage is TRBV18 and J usage is TRBJ1-5, with D possibly TRBD1 on 5 matching bases. Germline CDR1 reads KGHSH; CDR2 reads LQKENI. CDR3 size: 18 residues. V was pared by 1 base and J by 3 bases, with 19 bases between. The DNA for the CDR3 is TGTGCCAGCTCACCACTCCCGATGTCGACAGCATACAATCAGCCCCAGCATTTT. Translated, it gives CASSPLPMSTAYNQPQHF. Variable domain in full (rest from reference TRBV18 and TRBJ1-5): NAGVMQNPRHLVRRRGQEARLRCSPMKGHSHVYWYRQLPEEGLKFMVYLQKENIIDESGMPKERFSAEFPKEGPSILRIQQVVRGDSAAYFCASSPLPMSTAYNQPQHFGDGTRLSIL.